The 24 T cell receptor beta chains below come from one sample, sequenced in a study of T cells after yellow fever vaccination (dated by TCRdb to the late 2010s). The treatment or condition tag for this specimen amounts to: live attenuated yellow fever vaccine strain. The library was produced with 5' RACE. Instrument on record: Illumina HiSeq 2500. TCRdb applied fastp at Q25 and MiXCR to the public reads, then kept only in-frame beta chains. When rows share a CDR3 protein, they turn into one entry using the most common DNA and genes. Here the sample has roughly 94,000 distinct CDR3 sequences; roughly 10% occur a single time. The ten most abundant clones make up roughly 15% of the sample. This sample comprised CD8+ T cells not binding an NS4B(214-222) dextramer, sorted from PBMCs, obtained around 16 days after the first yellow fever vaccination. The cell subset or site label of this sample denotes: NS4B epitope dextramer-negative CD8 T cells. The receptor set was obtained from a man aged 18 to 29 who received the YFV17D yellow fever vaccine.

The rearrangement joins TRBV19 to TRBJ1-1; D is uncertain. CDR3 length equals 14 residues. Germline CDR1 LNHDA, CDR2 SQIVND (reference sequence). The V end was cut by 5 bases, the J end by 12 bases, with 22 bases between. The CDR3 nucleotides are TGTGCCAGTAGTCCCGGGCCCTATGCCCCGGAACCTTTCTTT. This codes for CASSPGPYAPEPFF.

CDR3 residues: CAWSVPGSDEQYF. CDR3 DNA: TGTGCCTGGAGTGTACCGGGGTCGGACGAGCAGTACTTC. The chain joins TRBV30 to TRBJ2-7; D perhaps matches TRBD2 (5 bases). Trimming left V 0 bases short and J 5 bases short, with 11 bases between. The length of the CDR3 is 13 residues. Germline V CDR1 and CDR2: GTSNPN, SVGIG (reference sequence).

This clonotype was detected a few times. This chain links TRBV28 with TRBJ1-5; D not resolved. CDR1 and CDR2 from the germline V gene are MDHEN and SYDVKM. CDR3 length: 13 amino acids. The V end lost 3 bases, the J end lost 5 bases, and 8 bases lay between the germline ends. The DNA of the CDR3 is TGTGCCAGCAGTTTGGGATTCGATCAGCCCCAGCATTTT. It codes for CASSLGFDQPQHF.

This clonotype was observed a handful of times. V and J are TRBV2 and TRBJ2-7; D might be TRBD1 or TRBD2, each matching 5 bases. Trimming removed 3 bases at V and 2 bases at J, with 14 bases between. The CDR3 has 15 amino acids. CDR1 SNHLY and CDR2 FYNNEI come from the germline V gene. DNA of the CDR3: TGTGCCAGCAGTGAGGGACGGATCACCCCCTACGAGCAGTACTTC. This encodes CASSEGRITPYEQYF. Supplemented by reference TRBV2 and TRBJ2-7, the full variable domain reads EPEVTQTPSHQVTQMGQEVILRCVPISNHLYFYWYRQILGQKVEFLVSFYNNEISEKSEIFDDQFSVERPDGSNFTLKIRSTKLEDSAMYFCASSEGRITPYEQYFGPGTRLTVT.

This clonotype was seen only a few times. The chain uses TRBV20-1 and TRBJ2-2; 7 bases are a match to TRBD1. The CDR3 loop spans 15 amino acids. After removal of 0 bases from V and 8 bases from J, the junction contained 9 bases not matched to a gene. Germline V CDR1 and CDR2: DFQATT, SNEGSKA (reference sequence). The CDR3 nucleotides read TGCAGTGCTAGAGATCCGGGGCAGGGGGTAGGGGAGCTGTTTTTT. Protein: CSARDPGQGVGELFF.

The chain is built from TRBV3-1 and TRBJ1-5, with D possibly matching TRBD1 (5 bases). The ends were cut back, 1 base at V and 0 bases at J, with 13 bases in the middle. Germline V lookup: CDR1 LGHDT, CDR2 YNNKEL (reference sequence). This CDR3 has 17 amino acids. For the CDR3, the DNA is TGTGCCAGCAGCCAAGGGGGGGGAACGGTTAGCAATCAGCCCCAGCATTTT. The encoded protein is CASSQGGGTVSNQPQHF.

The gene calls are TRBV7-9 and TRBJ2-1; TRBD1 matches at 7 bases. This CDR3 comprises 13 residues. Germline V gene sequence: CDR1 SEHNR, CDR2 FQNEAQ (reference sequence). The V gene end was trimmed by 6 bases and the J gene end by 10 bases; junction bases not matched to a gene: 9. The CDR3 bases are TGTGCCAGCAGAACGACAGGGTACGGCGAGCAGTTCTTC. It translates to CASRTTGYGEQFF. The full variable domain, rest sourced from reference TRBV7-9 and TRBJ2-1, is DTGVSQNPRHKITKRGQNVTFRCDPISEHNRLYWYRQTLGQGPEFLTYFQNEAQLEKSRLLSDRFSAERPKGSFSTLEIQRTEQGDSAMYLCASRTTGYGEQFFGPGTRLTVL.

This clonotype was found many times. V usage is TRBV5-1 and J usage is TRBJ2-1; no reliable D call. Per germline, CDR1 SGHRS and CDR2 YFSETQ. The CDR3 extends over 14 amino acids. Trimming stripped 4 bases from V and 3 bases from J, with 11 bases between. CDR3 sequence (DNA): TGCGCCAGCAGCCTCCTGGCCCTCTACAATGAGCAGTTCTTC. The encoded protein is CASSLLALYNEQFF.

The rearrangement uses TRBV27 and TRBJ1-2; D not certain. This CDR3 comprises 14 residues. Trimming took 7 bases from V and 3 from J, leaving 15 bases between them. Germline values: CDR1 MNHEY, CDR2 SMNVEV (reference sequence). The CDR3, as DNA: TGTGCCAGCACTCCGACCGGTTGGGACTATGGCTACACCTTC. Its translation is CASTPTGWDYGYTF.

The chain combines TRBV6-5 with TRBJ2-7; D is uncertain. The V and J ends lost 0 bases and 3 bases respectively, with 12 bases between them. The germline gives CDR1 MNHEY, CDR2 SVGAGI. This CDR3 comprises 15 residues. As DNA, the CDR3 is TGTGCCAGCAGTTACTCGCCAGTAGGTGACTACGAGCAGTACGTC. Encoded protein: CASSYSPVGDYEQYV.

This clonotype has a handful of counts. V gene TRBV4-1 combines with J gene TRBJ2-1; 8 bases match TRBD2. Germline V gene lookup returns CDR1 MGHRA and CDR2 YSYEKL. The ends lost 1 base at V and 2 bases at J; junction bases unmatched: 1. CDR3 length equals 15 residues. The CDR3 reads CASSQVAGPYNEQFF. CDR3 DNA: TGCGCCAGCAGCCAAGTAGCGGGGCCCTACAATGAGCAGTTCTTC.

This clonotype was detected only a few times. V gene TRBV2 combines with J gene TRBJ1-5, with 12 bases fitting TRBD1. With V trimmed by 6 bases and J by 3 bases, 9 bases remained unmatched. This CDR3 has 17 amino acids. CDR1 is SNHLY, CDR2 FYNNEI, per germline. This CDR3 reads CASRDGTGGFNNQPQHF. As DNA, the CDR3 is TGTGCCAGCAGAGATGGGACAGGGGGCTTCAACAATCAGCCCCAGCATTTT. Supplemented by reference TRBV2 and TRBJ1-5, the full variable domain reads EPEVTQTPSHQVTQMGQEVILRCVPISNHLYFYWYRQILGQKVEFLVSFYNNEISEKSEIFDDQFSVERPDGSNFTLKIRSTKLEDSAMYFCASRDGTGGFNNQPQHFGDGTRLSIL.

The table lists this clonotype with a few counts. The chain carries TRBV9 and TRBJ2-3; D perhaps matches TRBD2 (6 bases). The CDR3 is made up of 15 amino acids. The V end lost 0 bases, the J end lost 4 bases, and 12 bases lay between the germline ends. Germline CDR1 and CDR2: SGDLS and YYNGEE. The CDR3 loop reads CASSVGASESDTQYF. As DNA, the CDR3 is TGTGCCAGCAGCGTAGGGGCTAGCGAGTCAGATACGCAGTATTTT.

This clonotype showed up just a few times. The chain uses TRBV18 and TRBJ2-7; 11 nucleotides align to TRBD1. This CDR3 region has 13 residues. The V gene's germline CDR1 is KGHSH and CDR2 LQKENI. After removal of 5 bases from V and 4 bases from J, the junction contained 1 base not matched to a gene. Here the CDR3 reads CASSGTGGYEQYV. The CDR3 coding sequence is TGTGCCAGCTCAGGGACAGGGGGTTACGAGCAGTACGTC.

This chain uses TRBV4-1 with TRBJ1-2, with 9 bases that match TRBD1. Unmatched junction bases numbered 5, after V lost 2 bases and J lost 4 bases. In germline, CDR1 is MGHRA, CDR2 YSYEKL. The CDR3 has 15 amino acids. The CDR3 sequence: CASSQTGTGSYGYTF. DNA for the CDR3: TGCGCCAGCAGCCAAACCGGGACAGGGAGCTATGGCTACACCTTC.

The rearrangement uses TRBV29-1 and TRBJ2-3; 8 bases line up with TRBD2. The trim removed 1 base at V and 2 bases at J, leaving 11 bases unmatched. There are 17 residues in the CDR3. The germline V gene has CDR1 SQVTM and CDR2 ANQGSEA. In DNA form, the CDR3 reads TGCAGCGTTGAAGGGTTGGGGGTAGCGGGGACCACAGATACGCAGTATTTT. Amino acids: CSVEGLGVAGTTDTQYF.

The V gene is TRBV12-3 or TRBV12-4, the J gene TRBJ1-6, with 9 bases lining up with TRBD1. The CDR3 totals 14 residues. With V trimmed by 5 bases and J by 6 bases, 2 bases remained unmatched. The chain's CDR3 is CASSATGGNSPLHF. Written as DNA, the CDR3 is TGTGCCAGCAGTGCGACAGGGGGTAATTCACCCCTCCACTTT.

This clonotype was picked up a small number of times. The J gene is TRBJ2-1, the V gene TRBV4-3; 8 bases match TRBD2. This CDR3 contains 15 residues. Germline V gene lookup returns CDR1 LGHNA and CDR2 YSLEER. The ends lost 2 bases at V and 4 bases at J; junction bases unmatched: 4. CDR3 amino acids: CASSQFGGVYNEQFF. CDR3 coding DNA: TGCGCCAGCAGCCAATTCGGGGGGGTGTACAATGAGCAGTTCTTC.

The chain links TRBV5-6 to TRBJ1-1, with 9 bases lining up with TRBD1. Trimming cost V 4 bases and J 1 base; bases outside gene matches: 14. CDR1 and CDR2 from the germline V gene are SGHDT and YYEEEE. The CDR3 spans 18 residues. As DNA, the CDR3 is TGTGCCAGCAGCGCTAATCCCTTGGACAGGGGACCGAACACTGAAGCTTTCTTT. Its translation is CASSANPLDRGPNTEAFF. The full variable domain, with the rest looked up from reference TRBV5-6 and TRBJ1-1, is DAGVTQSPTHLIKTRGQQVTLRCSPKSGHDTVSWYQQALGQGPQFIFQYYEEEERQRGNFPDRFSGHQFPNYSSELNVNALLLGDSALYLCASSANPLDRGPNTEAFFGQGTRLTVV.

This clonotype was seen at least ten times. The chain uses TRBV27 and TRBJ1-1; D is unclear. Trimming shortened V by 1 base and J by 1 base, and 4 bases separated the two germline ends. The CDR3 is made up of 13 amino acids. The germline V gene encodes CDR1 MNHEY and CDR2 SMNVEV (reference sequence). DNA for the CDR3: TGTGCCAGCAGTTTATGGGGGAACACTGAAGCTTTCTTT. Translation gives CASSLWGNTEAFF.

The V gene is TRBV6-2 or TRBV6-3, the J gene TRBJ2-1; the match to TRBD2 covers 10 bases. Trimming at V came to 0 bases and at J to 4 bases, leaving 6 bases not matched to a gene. The CDR3 is made up of 17 amino acids. The germline V gene encodes CDR1 MNHEY and CDR2 SVGEGT. This CDR3 reads CASSYSKLAGEYNEQFF. The CDR3 DNA reads TGTGCCAGCAGTTACTCGAAGCTAGCGGGGGAGTACAATGAGCAGTTCTTC.

The rearrangement links TRBV6-1 to TRBJ1-5; D might be TRBD1 (6 bases). Trimming took 7 bases from V and 1 from J, leaving 14 bases between them. Germline assignment: CDR1 MNHNS and CDR2 SASEGT. The CDR3 sequence is 15 residues long. CDR3 sequence (DNA): TGTGCCAGCAAACCCAGGGGTCCGAGCAATCAGCCCCAGCATTTT. It yields the protein CASKPRGPSNQPQHF.

This clonotype appeared many times. The chain employs TRBV12-3 or TRBV12-4 and TRBJ2-7; D is uncertain. Trimming removed 3 bases at V and 0 bases at J, with 9 bases between. This CDR3 has 14 residues. In DNA, the CDR3 is TGTGCCAGCAGTTTGACTTCCGCCTCCTACGAGCAGTACTTC. This encodes CASSLTSASYEQYF.

The table lists this clonotype with many counts. The J gene is TRBJ1-5, the V gene TRBV12-3 or TRBV12-4; 7 bases are a match to TRBD1. V lost 6 bases, J lost 5 bases, and 10 bases stayed unmatched. The CDR3 contains 15 residues. The CDR3 here is CASSSGDRAYQPQHF. The CDR3 region has the DNA TGTGCCAGCAGCTCAGGCGACAGGGCGTATCAGCCCCAGCATTTT.